This T cell receptor beta chain came from a study of blood T cells in healthy people across ages. Primers used in a second PCR of roughly 6 to 12 cycles were a sample-barcoded 5' primer and a J-beta primer mix. Via MiXCR, TCRdb re-called the 5' RACE reads, giving one row per CDR3 protein. Counted here are nearly 800,000 distinct CDR3 sequences, approximately 25% occurring once; the ten biggest clones make up approximately 4%. This clonotype has ten or more counts. The CDR3 is 13 residues long. Germline CDR1 LGHNA, CDR2 YSLEER. Trimming left V 0 bases short and J 6 bases short, with 9 bases between. The same data also contributed to another study, on T cells of mothers and their children.

Input material: blood. The rearrangement joins TRBV4-3 to TRBJ2-7; D remains ambiguous. This TCR was sampled from a boy younger than 18 in good health. CDR3 DNA: TGCGCCAGCAGCCAAGATGCAAGGTTCGAGCAGTACTTC. It encodes CASSQDARFEQYF.